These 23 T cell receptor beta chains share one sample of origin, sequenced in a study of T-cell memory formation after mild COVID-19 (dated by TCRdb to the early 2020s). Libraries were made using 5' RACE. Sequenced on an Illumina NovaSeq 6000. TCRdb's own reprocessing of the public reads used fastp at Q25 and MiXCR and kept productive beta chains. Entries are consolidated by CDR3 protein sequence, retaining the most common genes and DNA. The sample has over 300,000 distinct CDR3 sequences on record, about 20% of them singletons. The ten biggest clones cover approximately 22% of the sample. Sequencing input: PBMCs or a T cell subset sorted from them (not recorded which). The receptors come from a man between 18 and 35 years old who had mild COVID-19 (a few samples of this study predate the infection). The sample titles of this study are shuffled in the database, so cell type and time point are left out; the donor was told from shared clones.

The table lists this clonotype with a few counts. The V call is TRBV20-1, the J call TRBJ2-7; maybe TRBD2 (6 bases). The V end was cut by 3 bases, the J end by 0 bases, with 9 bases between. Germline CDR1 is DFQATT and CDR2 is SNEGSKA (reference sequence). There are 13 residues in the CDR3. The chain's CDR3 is CSASRLDSYEQYV. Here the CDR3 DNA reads TGCAGTGCTAGTAGACTAGACTCCTACGAGCAGTACGTC.

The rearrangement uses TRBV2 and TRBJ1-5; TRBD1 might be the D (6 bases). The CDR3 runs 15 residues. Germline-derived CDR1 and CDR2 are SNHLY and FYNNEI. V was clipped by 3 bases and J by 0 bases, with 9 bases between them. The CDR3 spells CASSDRTVSNQPQHF. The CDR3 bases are TGTGCCAGCAGTGATCGGACAGTTAGCAATCAGCCCCAGCATTTT.

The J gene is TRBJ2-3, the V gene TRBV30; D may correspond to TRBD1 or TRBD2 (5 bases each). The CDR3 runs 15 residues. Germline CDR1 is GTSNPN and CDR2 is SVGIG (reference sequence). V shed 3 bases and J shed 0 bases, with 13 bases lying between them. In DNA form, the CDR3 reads TGTGCCTGGAGGGCCCGGGACGGCAGCACAGATACGCAGTATTTT. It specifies CAWRARDGSTDTQYF.

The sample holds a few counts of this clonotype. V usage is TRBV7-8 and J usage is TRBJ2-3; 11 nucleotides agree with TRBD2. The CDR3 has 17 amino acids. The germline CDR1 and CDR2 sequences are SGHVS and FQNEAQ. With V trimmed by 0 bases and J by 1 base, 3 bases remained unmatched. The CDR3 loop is CASSLARGLAGTDTQYF. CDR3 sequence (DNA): TGTGCCAGCAGCTTAGCGCGGGGACTAGCGGGCACAGATACGCAGTATTTT.

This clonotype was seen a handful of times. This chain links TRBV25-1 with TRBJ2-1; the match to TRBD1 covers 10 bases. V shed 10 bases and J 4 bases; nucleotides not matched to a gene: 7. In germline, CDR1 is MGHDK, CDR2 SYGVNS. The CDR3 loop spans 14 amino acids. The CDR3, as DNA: TGTGCCACCAGCCCGGGACAGGGGTACAATGAGCAGTTCTTC. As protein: CATSPGQGYNEQFF.

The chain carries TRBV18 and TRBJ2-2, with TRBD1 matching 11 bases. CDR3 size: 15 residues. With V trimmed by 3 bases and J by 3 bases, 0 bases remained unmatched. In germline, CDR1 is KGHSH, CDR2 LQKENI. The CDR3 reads CASSPGQGDTGELFF. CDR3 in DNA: TGTGCCAGCTCACCGGGACAGGGGGACACCGGGGAGCTGTTTTTT.

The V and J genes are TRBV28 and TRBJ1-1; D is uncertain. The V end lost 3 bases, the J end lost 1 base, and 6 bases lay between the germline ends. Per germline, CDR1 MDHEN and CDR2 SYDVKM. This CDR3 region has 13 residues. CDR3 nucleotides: TGTGCCAGCAGTTTGGCCCCGAACACTGAAGCTTTCTTT. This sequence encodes CASSLAPNTEAFF. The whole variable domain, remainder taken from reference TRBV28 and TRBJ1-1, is DVKVTQSSRYLVKRTGEKVFLECVQDMDHENMFWYRQDPGLGLRLIYFSYDVKMKEKGDIPEGYSVSREKKERFSLILESASTNQTSMYLCASSLAPNTEAFFGQGTRLTVV.

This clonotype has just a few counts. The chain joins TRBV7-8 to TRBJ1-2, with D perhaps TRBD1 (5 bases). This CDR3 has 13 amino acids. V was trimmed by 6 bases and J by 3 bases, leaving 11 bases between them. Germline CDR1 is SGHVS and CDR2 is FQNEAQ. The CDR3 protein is CASRPDSDYGYTF. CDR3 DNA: TGTGCCAGCAGACCTGACAGTGACTATGGCTACACCTTC. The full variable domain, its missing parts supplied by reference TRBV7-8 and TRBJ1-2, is GAGVSQSPRYKVAKRGQDVALRCDPISGHVSLFWYQQALGQGPEFLTYFQNEAQLDKSGLPSDRFFAERPEGSVSTLKIQRTQQEDSAVYLCASRPDSDYGYTFGSGTRLTVV.

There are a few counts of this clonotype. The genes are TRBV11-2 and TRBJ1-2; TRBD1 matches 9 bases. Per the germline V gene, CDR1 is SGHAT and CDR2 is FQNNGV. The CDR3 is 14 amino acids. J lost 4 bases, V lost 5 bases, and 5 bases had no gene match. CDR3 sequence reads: CASSPSGQGYGYTF. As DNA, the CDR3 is TGTGCCAGCAGCCCGTCGGGACAGGGCTATGGCTACACCTTC. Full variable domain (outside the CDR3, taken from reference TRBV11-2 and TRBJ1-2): EAGVAQSPRYKIIEKRQSVAFWCNPISGHATLYWYQQILGQGPKLLIQFQNNGVVDDSQLPKDRFSAERLKGVDSTLKIQPAKLEDSAVYLCASSPSGQGYGYTFGSGTRLTVV.

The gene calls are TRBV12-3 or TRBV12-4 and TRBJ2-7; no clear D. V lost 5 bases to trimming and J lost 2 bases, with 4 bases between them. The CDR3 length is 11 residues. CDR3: CASSGAYEQYF. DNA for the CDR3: TGTGCCAGCAGTGGGGCCTACGAGCAGTACTTC.

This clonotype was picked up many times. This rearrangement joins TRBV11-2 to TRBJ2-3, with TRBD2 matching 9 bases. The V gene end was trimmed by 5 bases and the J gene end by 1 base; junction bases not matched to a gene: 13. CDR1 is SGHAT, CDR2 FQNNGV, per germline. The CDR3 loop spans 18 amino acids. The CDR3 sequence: CASSQTVVSGGRTDTQYF. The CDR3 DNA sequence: TGTGCCAGCAGCCAGACCGTCGTTAGCGGGGGTCGCACAGATACGCAGTATTTT.

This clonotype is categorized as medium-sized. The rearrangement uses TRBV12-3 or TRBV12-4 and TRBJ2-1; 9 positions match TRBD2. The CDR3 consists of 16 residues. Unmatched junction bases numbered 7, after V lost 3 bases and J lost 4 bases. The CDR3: CASSFLAGGPYNEQFF. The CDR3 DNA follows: TGTGCCAGCAGTTTCCTCGCGGGGGGGCCTTACAATGAGCAGTTCTTC.

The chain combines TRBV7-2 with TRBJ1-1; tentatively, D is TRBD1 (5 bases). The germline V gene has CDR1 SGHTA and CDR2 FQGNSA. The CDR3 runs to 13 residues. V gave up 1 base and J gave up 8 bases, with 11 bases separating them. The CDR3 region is CASSLERRGEAFF. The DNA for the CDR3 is TGTGCCAGCAGCTTAGAGCGGCGGGGCGAAGCTTTCTTT.

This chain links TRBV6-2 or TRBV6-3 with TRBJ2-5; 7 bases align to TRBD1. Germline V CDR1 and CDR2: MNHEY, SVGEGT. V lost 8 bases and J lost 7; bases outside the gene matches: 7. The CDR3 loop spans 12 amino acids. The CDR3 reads CASETGAGTQYF. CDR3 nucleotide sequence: TGTGCCAGCGAAACAGGGGCGGGGACCCAGTACTTC.

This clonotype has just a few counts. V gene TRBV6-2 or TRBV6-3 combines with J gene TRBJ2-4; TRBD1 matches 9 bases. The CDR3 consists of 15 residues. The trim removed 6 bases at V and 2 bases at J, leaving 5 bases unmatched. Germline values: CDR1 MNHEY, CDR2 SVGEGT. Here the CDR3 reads CASRGDRDSKNIQYF. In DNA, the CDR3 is TGTGCCAGCAGGGGGGACAGGGACTCCAAAAACATTCAGTACTTC.

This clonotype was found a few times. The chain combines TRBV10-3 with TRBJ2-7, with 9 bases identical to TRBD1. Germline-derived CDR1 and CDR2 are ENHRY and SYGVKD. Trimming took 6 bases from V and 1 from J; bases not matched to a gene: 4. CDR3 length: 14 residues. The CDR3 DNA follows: TGTGCCATCAGCCCCGGGACAGGGTCCTACGAGCAGTACGTC. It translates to CAISPGTGSYEQYV.

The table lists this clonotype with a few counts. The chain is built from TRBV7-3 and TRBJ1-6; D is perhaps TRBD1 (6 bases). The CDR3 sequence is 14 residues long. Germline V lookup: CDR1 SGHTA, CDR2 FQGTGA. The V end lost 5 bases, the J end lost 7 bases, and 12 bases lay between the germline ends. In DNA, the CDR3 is TGTGCCAGCAGCCGTGGACAGATAAATTCACCCCTCCACTTT. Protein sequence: CASSRGQINSPLHF.

In DNA form, the CDR3 reads TGTGCCAGCAGCTATGCTAGCACGAACACCGGGGAGCTGTTTTTT. As protein: CASSYASTNTGELFF. The J gene is TRBJ2-2, the V gene TRBV7-9; D perhaps matches TRBD2 (5 bases). The CDR3 is 15 residues long. The germline gives CDR1 SEHNR, CDR2 FQNEAQ (reference sequence). The V end was cut by 4 bases, the J end by 0 bases, with 9 bases between. Supplemented by reference TRBV7-9 and TRBJ2-2, the full variable domain reads DTGVSQNPRHKITKRGQNVTFRCDPISEHNRLYWYRQTLGQGPEFLTYFQNEAQLEKSRLLSDRFSAERPKGSFSTLEIQRTEQGDSAMYLCASSYASTNTGELFFGEGSRLTVL.

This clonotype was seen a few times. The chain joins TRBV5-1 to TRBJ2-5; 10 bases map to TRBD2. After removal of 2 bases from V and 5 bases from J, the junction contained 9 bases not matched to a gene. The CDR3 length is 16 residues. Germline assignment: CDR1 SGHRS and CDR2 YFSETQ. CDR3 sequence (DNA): TGCGCCAGCAGCTTCCTACTAGCGGGGCCGCGGGAGACCCAGTACTTC. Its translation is CASSFLLAGPRETQYF.

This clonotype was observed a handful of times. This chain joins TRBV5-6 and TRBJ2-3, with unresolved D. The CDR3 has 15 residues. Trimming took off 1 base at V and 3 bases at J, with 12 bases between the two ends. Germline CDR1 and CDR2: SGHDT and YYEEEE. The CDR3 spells CASSLSHSRTDTQYF. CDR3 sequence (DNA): TGTGCCAGCAGCTTGTCCCACAGCCGTACAGATACGCAGTATTTT.

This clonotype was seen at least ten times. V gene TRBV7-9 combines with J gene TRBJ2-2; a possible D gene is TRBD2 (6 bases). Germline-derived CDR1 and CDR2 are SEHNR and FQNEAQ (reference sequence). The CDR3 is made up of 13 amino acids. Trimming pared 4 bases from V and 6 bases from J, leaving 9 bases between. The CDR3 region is CASSYGTPGELFF. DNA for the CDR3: TGTGCCAGCAGCTACGGGACTCCCGGGGAGCTGTTTTTT.

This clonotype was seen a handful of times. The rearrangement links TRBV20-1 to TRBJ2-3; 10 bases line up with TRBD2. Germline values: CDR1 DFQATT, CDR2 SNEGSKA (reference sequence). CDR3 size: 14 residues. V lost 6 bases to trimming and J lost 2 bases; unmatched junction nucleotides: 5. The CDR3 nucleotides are TGCAGTGCCAAGCGGGGGGGATTCACAGATACGCAGTATTTT. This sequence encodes CSAKRGGFTDTQYF.

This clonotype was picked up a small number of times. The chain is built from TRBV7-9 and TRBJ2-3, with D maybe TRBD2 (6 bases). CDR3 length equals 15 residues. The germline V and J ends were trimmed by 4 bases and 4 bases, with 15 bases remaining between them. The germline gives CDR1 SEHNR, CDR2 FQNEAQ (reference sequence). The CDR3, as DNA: TGTGCCAGCAGCTCGAGGACACCGGGAGCAGATACGCAGTATTTT. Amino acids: CASSSRTPGADTQYF.